This T cell receptor (beta chain) was sequenced for a study of T cells in Graves' hyperthyroidism and ophthalmopathy. Study-wide context: Initial diagnosis, before any treatment, was when peripheral blood was collected.

The CDR3 loop spans 15 amino acids. With 5 bases removed from V and 2 bases from J, the gap between germline ends came to 15 bases. The germline gives CDR1 KGHSH, CDR2 LQKENI. Amplified TCR beta CDR3 regions came from RNA transcripts. The primer set for the first-round RT-PCR of the TCR CDR3 was HTBI. In TCRdb, the multiplex PCR reads were re-called with MiXCR into one record per CDR3 protein. The table has around 570,000 distinct CDR3 sequences, nearly 20% seen once. V gene TRBV18 combines with J gene TRBJ2-5; D possibly corresponds to TRBD1 (7 bases). The sample comprised blood. This receptor was taken from a man aged 40-49 years with Graves' ophthalmopathy. CDR3 sequence reads: CASSAGQPSQETQYF. In DNA form, the CDR3 reads TGTGCCAGCTCAGCGGGACAGCCCAGTCAAGAGACCCAGTACTTC.